The present TCR beta chain was sequenced within a study of beta chain features in type 1 diabetes. Overall study results and limits: There was a moderate but significant shortening of TCRB CDR3s in all four CD4+ subsets of Type 1 diabetes patients. Among type 1 diabetes patients, VDJ junctions had fewer insertions and more deletions.

The CDR3 is 14 amino acids. V lost 5 bases and J lost 2, with 13 bases in between. CDR1 is SGHTA and CDR2 is FQGNSA in the germline V gene. CD4+ naive, central memory, regulatory and stem cell-like memory cells were sorted via CD45RO/CCR7/CD25/CD127/CD95/CD27. The study reverse transcribed the entire isolated RNA, so it sequenced expressed TCRB transcripts. Libraries were prepared by immunoSEQ multiplex PCR; TCRdb keeps only in-frame clonotypes and omits some of them. The table has roughly 160,000 clones, roughly 8% seen once; the top ten hold about 0.5%. This clone occurred a few times. Its cognate antigen is unknown.

The sequencing input was central memory CD4+ T cells from blood. The receptor comes from a man younger than 35 with type 1 diabetes. The J gene is TRBJ2-7, the V gene TRBV7-2, with D possibly being TRBD2 (6 bases). CDR3 DNA: TGTGCCAGCAGCCCAGTGGTAGCGGCCTACGAGCAGTACTTC. Translation gives CASSPVVAAYEQYF. Drawing the rest from reference TRBV7-2 and TRBJ2-7, the complete variable domain is GAGVSQSPSNKVTEKGKDVELRCDPISGHTALYWYRQSLGQGLEFLIYFQGNSAPDKSGLPSDRFSAERTGGSVSTLTIQRTQQEDSAVYLCASSPVVAAYEQYFGPGTRLTVT.